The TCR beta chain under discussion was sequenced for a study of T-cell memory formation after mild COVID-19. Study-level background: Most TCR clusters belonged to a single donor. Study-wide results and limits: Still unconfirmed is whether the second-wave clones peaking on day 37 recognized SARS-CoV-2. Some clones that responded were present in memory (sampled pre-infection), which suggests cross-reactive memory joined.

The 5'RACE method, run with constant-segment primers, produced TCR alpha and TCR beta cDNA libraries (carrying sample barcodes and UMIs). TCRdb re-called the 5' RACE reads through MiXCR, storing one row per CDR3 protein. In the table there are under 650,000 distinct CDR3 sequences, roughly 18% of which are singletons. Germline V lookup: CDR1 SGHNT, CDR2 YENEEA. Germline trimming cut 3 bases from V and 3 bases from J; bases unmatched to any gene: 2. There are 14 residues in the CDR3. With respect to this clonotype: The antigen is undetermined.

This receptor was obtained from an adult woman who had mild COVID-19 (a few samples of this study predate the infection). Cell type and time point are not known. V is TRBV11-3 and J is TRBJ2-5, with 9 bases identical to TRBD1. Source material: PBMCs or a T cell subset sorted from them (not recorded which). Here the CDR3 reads CASSFRDREETQYF. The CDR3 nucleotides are TGTGCCAGCAGCTTCCGGGACAGGGAAGAGACCCAGTACTTC. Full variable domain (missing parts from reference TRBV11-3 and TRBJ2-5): EAGVVQSPRYKIIEKKQPVAFWCNPISGHNTLYWYLQNLGQGPELLIRYENEEAVDDSQLPKDRFSAERLKGVDSTLKIQPAELGDSAVYLCASSFRDREETQYFGPGTRLLVL.